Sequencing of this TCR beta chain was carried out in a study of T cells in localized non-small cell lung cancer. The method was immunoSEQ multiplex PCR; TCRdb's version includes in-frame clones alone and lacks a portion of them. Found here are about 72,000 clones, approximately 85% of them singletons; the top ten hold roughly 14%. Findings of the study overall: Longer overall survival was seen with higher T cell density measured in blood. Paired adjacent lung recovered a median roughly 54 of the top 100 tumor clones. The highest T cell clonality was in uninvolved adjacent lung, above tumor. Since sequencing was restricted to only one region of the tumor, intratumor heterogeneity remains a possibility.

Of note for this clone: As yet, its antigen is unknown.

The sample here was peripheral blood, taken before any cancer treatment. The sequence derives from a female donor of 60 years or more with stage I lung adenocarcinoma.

The CDR3 DNA follows: TGTGCCAGCAGCTTAGGGTCGGTCCTGGGAAGGACTGAAGCTTTCTTT. Translating it yields CASSLGSVLGRTEAFF. The V gene is TRBV7-2, the J gene TRBJ1-1; D is unclear. The CDR3 spans 16 residues. Germline loops: CDR1 SGHTA, CDR2 FQGNSA. V shed 1 base and J shed 5 bases, with 17 bases lying between them.